This T cell receptor beta chain was documented in a study of T-cell reconstitution after alpha-beta-depleted transplantation in children. The library targeted TCRbeta and was prepared with unique molecular identifiers. TCRdb reprocessed the PCR reads with MiXCR, giving one entry per CDR3 protein. Of some 200,000 distinct CDR3 sequences in the sample, just over 14% are singletons; the top ten hold approximately 13%. This clonotype turned up a few times. V gave up 5 bases and J gave up 4 bases, with 12 bases separating them. Germline V CDR1 and CDR2: SGHRS, YFSETQ. The CDR3 loop spans 13 amino acids. The origin of this receptor is a human donor who donated a stem cell graft to a child with acute lymphoblastic leukemia. The V and J genes are TRBV5-1 and TRBJ1-2; D is undetermined. Sequences were derived from PBMCs from the stem cell graft donor, sampled from the stem cell graft. In DNA, the CDR3 is TGCGCCAGCAGAAGCGGCCCCGGCTATGGCTACACCTTC. Translated: CASRSGPGYGYTF. The full variable domain, with the rest looked up from reference TRBV5-1 and TRBJ1-2, is KAGVTQTPRYLIKTRGQQVTLSCSPISGHRSVSWYQQTPGQGLQFLFEYFSETQRNKGNFPGRFSGRQFSNSRSEMNVSTLELGDSALYLCASRSGPGYGYTFGSGTRLTVV.